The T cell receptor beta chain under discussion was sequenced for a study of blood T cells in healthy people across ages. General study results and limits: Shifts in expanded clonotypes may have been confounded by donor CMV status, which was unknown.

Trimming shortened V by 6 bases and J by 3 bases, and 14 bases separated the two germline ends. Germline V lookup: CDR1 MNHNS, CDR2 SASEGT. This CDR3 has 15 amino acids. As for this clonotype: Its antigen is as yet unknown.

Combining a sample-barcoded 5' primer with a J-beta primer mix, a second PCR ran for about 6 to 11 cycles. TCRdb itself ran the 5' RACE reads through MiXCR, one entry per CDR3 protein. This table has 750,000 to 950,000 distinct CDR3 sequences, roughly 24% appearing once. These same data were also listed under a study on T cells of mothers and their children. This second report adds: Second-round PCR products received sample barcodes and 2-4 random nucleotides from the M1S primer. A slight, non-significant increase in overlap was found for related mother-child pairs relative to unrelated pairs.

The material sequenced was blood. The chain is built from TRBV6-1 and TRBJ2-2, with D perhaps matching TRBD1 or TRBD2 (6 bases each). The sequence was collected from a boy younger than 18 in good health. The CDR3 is CASSRGTTHTGELFF. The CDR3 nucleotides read TGTGCCAGCAGCCGCGGGACAACGCACACCGGGGAGCTGTTTTTT.